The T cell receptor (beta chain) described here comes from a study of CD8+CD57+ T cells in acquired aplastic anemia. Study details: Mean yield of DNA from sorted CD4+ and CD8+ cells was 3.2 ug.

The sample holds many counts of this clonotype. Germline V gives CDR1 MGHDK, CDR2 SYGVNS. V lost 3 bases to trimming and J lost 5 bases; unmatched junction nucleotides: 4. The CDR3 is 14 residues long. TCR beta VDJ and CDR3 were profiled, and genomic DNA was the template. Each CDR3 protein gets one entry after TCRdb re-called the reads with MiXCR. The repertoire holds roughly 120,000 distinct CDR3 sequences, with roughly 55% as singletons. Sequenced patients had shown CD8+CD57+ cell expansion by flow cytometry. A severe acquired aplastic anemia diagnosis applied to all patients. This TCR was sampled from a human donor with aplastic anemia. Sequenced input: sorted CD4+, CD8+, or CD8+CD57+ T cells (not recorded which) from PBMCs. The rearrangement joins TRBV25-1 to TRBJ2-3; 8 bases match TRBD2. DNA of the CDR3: TGTGCCAGCAGTGAGAGCGGGAGCGGAGATACGCAGTATTTT. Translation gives CASSESGSGDTQYF.